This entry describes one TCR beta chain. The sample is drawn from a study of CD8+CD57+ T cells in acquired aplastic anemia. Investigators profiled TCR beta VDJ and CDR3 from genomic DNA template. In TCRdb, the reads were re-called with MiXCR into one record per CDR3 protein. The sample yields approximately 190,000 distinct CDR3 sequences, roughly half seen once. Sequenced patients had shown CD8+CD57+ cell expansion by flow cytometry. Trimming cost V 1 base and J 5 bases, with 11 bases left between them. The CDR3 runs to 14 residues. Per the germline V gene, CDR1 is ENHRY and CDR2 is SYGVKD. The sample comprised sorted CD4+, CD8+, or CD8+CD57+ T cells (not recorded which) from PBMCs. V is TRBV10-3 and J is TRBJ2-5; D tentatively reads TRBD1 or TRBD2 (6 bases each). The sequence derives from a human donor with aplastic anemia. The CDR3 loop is CAISELGGPETQYF. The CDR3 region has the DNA TGTGCCATCAGTGAGTTGGGGGGCCCGGAGACCCAGTACTTC.